This T cell receptor beta chain is drawn from a study of cytomegalovirus exposure and HLA in healthy donors. Assay used: immunoSEQ multiplex PCR; TCRdb lists only in-frame clones, some missing. This sample carries about 170,000 clones, approximately 89% of them seen once, and the ten largest clones take less than 3%. Unmatched junction bases numbered 5, after V lost 0 bases and J lost 4 bases. The CDR3 is 15 amino acids. In germline, CDR1 is SGHTA, CDR2 FQGNSA. The sequencing input was PBMCs. This TCR came from a man between 18 and 29 years old in good health and CMV-seropositive. This chain joins TRBV7-2 and TRBJ2-7; 8 bases align to TRBD1. As DNA, the CDR3 is TGTGCCAGCAGCTTAGCGTTAACAGGGGGTTACGAGCAGTACTTC. Protein sequence: CASSLALTGGYEQYF.